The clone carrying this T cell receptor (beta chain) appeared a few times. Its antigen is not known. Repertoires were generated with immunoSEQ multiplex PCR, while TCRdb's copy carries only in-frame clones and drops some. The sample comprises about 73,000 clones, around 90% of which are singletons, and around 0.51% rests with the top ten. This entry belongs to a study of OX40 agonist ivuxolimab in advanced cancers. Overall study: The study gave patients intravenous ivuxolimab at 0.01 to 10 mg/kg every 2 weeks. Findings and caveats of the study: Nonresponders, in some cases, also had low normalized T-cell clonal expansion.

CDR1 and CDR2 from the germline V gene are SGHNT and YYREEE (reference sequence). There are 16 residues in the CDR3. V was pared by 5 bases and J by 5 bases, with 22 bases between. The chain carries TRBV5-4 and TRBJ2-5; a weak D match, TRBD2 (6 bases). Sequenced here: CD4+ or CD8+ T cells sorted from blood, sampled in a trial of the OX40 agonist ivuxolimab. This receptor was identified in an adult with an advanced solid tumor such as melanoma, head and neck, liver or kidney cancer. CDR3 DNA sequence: TGTGCCAGCAGAAGGGTCCCTAGCGCGCTGGGGGAGACCCAGTACTTC. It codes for CASRRVPSALGETQYF.